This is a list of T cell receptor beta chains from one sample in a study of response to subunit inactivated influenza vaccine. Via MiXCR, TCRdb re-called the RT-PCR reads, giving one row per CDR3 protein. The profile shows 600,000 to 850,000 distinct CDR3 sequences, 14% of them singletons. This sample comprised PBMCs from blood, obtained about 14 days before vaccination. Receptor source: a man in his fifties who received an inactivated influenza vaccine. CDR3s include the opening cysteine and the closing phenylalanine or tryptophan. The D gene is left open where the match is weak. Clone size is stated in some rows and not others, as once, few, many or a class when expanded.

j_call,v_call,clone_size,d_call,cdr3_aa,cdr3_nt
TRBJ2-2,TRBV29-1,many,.,CSAGLGVGTGELFF,TGCAGCGCCGGTTTAGGGGTAGGGACCGGGGAGCTGTTTTTT
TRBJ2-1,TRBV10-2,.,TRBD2,CASTWDYWNEQFF,TGCGCCAGCACTTGGGACTATTGGAATGAGCAGTTCTTC
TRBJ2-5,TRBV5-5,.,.,CASSLMDTGQETQYF,TGTGCCAGCAGCTTGATGGACACGGGGCAAGAGACCCAGTACTTC
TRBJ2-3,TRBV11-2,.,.,CASSITRGASPGDTQYF,TGTGCCAGCAGCATAACAAGGGGGGCGAGTCCGGGGGATACGCAGTATTTT
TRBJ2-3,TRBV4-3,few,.,CASSQTASTDTQYF,TGCGCCAGCAGCCAAACGGCTAGCACAGATACGCAGTATTTT
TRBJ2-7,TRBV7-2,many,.,CASSLAGQGYEQYF,TGTGCCAGCAGCTTAGCGGGCCAGGGCTACGAGCAGTACTTC
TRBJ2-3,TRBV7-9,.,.,CASSLLSEDTDTQYF,TGTGCCAGCAGCTTACTTAGCGAGGACACAGATACGCAGTATTTT
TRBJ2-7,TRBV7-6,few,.,CASSPPFWAQLYEQYF,TGTGCCAGCAGCCCTCCTTTTTGGGCCCAACTTTACGAGCAGTACTTC
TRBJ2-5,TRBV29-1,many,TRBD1,CSAKTGEETQYF,TGCAGCGCTAAGACAGGGGAAGAGACCCAGTACTTC
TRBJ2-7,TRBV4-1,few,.,CASSQKHTGSYEQYF,TGCGCCAGCAGCCAGAAACATACAGGGTCCTACGAGCAGTACTTC
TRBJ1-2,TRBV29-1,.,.,CSVVPGWSYGYTF,TGCAGCGTAGTTCCAGGGTGGAGCTATGGCTACACCTTC
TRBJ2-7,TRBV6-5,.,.,CASSYTGDEQYF,TGTGCCAGCAGTTACACCGGGGACGAGCAGTACTTC
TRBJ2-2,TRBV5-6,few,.,CASSLQIGANTGELFF,TGTGCCAGCAGCTTGCAAATAGGCGCGAACACCGGGGAGCTGTTTTTT
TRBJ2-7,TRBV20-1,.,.,CSARVLGRDYEQYF,TGCAGTGCTAGGGTTCTCGGACGGGACTACGAGCAGTACTTC
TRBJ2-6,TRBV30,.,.,CAWSVLSGAGANVLTF,TGTGCCTGGAGTGTACTGTCAGGGGCTGGGGCCAACGTCCTGACTTTC
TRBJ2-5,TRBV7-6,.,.,CASSWKEWETQYF,TGTGCCAGCAGCTGGAAGGAATGGGAGACCCAGTACTTC
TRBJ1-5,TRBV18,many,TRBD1,CASSPGQHNQPQHF,TGTGCCAGCTCACCGGGACAGCACAATCAGCCCCAGCATTTT
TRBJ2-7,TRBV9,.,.,CASSAGTTSYEQYF,TGTGCCAGCAGCGCCGGGACAACCTCCTACGAGCAGTACTTC
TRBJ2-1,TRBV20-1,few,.,CSASPGGKANEQFF,TGCAGTGCTTCCCCGGGGGGCAAGGCCAATGAGCAGTTCTTC
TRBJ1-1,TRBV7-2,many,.,CASKNREDAEAFF,TGTGCCAGCAAAAACCGGGAGGACGCTGAAGCTTTCTTT
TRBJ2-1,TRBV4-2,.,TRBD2,CASSQYPAGSSYNEQFF,TGTGCCAGCAGCCAATATCCAGCGGGGAGCTCCTACAATGAGCAGTTCTTC
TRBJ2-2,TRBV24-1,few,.,CATSQTANTGELFF,TGTGCCACCAGTCAGACAGCGAACACCGGGGAGCTGTTTTTT
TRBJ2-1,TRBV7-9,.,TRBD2,CASSFALVSSGRLEQFF,TGTGCCAGCAGCTTCGCTTTAGTGTCTAGCGGGAGATTAGAGCAGTTCTTC
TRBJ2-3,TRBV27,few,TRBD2,CASRRAGYTQYF,TGTGCCAGCAGGAGAGCGGGGTATACGCAGTATTTT
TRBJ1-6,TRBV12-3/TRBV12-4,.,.,CASARTTPYNSPLHF,TGTGCCAGCGCCCGAACGACACCCTATAATTCACCCCTCCACTTT
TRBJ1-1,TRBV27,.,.,CASSTSFNTEAFF,TGTGCCAGCAGTACATCCTTTAACACTGAAGCTTTCTTT
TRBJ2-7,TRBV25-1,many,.,CASSESYEQYF,TGTGCCAGCAGTGAGAGCTACGAGCAGTACTTC
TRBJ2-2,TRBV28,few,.,CASRLQGVTTGELFF,TGTGCCAGCAGGCTACAGGGCGTGACCACCGGGGAGCTGTTTTTT
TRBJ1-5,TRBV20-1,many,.,CSARGGLTDQPQHF,TGCAGTGCTCGCGGGGGACTAACCGATCAGCCCCAGCATTTT
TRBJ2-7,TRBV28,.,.,CASESGLLYEQYF,TGTGCCAGCGAGAGCGGGTTATTGTACGAGCAGTACTTC
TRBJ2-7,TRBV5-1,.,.,CASSPTPTGPKYF,TGCGCCAGCAGCCCAACCCCGACAGGACCTAAGTACTTC
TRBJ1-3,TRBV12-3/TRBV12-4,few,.,CASSFIGNTIYF,TGTGCCAGCAGTTTTATTGGAAACACCATATATTTT
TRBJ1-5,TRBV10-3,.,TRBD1,CAISEGDRGSGQPQHF,TGTGCCATCAGTGAGGGGGACAGGGGGTCGGGTCAGCCCCAGCATTTT
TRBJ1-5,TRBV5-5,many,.,CASSLGQFSNQPQHF,TGTGCCAGCAGCTTGGGGCAGTTTAGCAATCAGCCCCAGCATTTT
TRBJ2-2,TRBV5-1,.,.,CASNGGRAGELFF,TGCGCCAGCAACGGAGGCAGGGCCGGGGAGCTGTTTTTT
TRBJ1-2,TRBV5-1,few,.,CASSSRRGSTPRYGYTF,TGCGCCAGCAGCTCCAGGAGGGGGTCAACCCCACGGTATGGCTACACCTTC
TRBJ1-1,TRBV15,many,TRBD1,CATQRGPGTEAFF,TGTGCCACTCAGAGGGGGCCGGGGACTGAAGCTTTCTTT
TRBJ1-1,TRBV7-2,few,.,CASSLGLGAPTEAFF,TGTGCCAGCAGCTTAGGACTGGGGGCGCCCACTGAAGCTTTCTTT
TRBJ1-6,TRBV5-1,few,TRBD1,CASSWRDRGRVANNSPLHF,TGCGCCAGCAGCTGGAGGGACAGGGGGCGCGTGGCGAATAATTCACCCCTCCACTTT
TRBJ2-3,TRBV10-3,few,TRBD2,CAIREGTSGGDTQYF,TGTGCCATCAGAGAGGGGACTAGCGGGGGAGATACGCAGTATTTT
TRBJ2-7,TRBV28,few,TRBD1,CASSQPGQGRYEQYF,TGTGCCAGCAGTCAACCGGGACAGGGGCGCTACGAGCAGTACTTC
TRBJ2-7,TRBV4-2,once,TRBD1,CASSQDSGQGPYGQYF,TGTGCCAGCAGCCAAGATTCGGGACAGGGGCCCTACGGGCAGTACTTC
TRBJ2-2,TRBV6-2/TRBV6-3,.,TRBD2,CASSYTRVAGNTGELFF,TGTGCCAGCAGTTACACCCGCGTAGCGGGGAACACCGGGGAGCTGTTTTTT
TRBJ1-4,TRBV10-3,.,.,CASRRGGETNEKLFF,TGTGCCAGCCGACGGGGGGGCGAGACTAATGAAAAACTGTTTTTT
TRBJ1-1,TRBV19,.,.,CASTGDGTAEAFF,TGTGCCAGTACAGGGGATGGGACCGCTGAAGCTTTCTTT
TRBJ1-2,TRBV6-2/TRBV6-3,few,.,CASSYHPLDSYGYTF,TGTGCCAGCAGTTACCACCCGTTGGACAGCTATGGCTACACCTTC
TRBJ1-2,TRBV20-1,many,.,CSARAPVYGYTF,TGCAGTGCCCGGGCCCCAGTCTATGGCTACACCTTC
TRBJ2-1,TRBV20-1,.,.,CSARAGRVYYNEQFF,TGCAGTGCTAGGGCCGGGCGGGTGTACTACAATGAGCAGTTCTTC
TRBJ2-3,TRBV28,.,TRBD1,CASSQGGASWGDTQYF,TGTGCCAGCTCCCAAGGGGGCGCCTCGTGGGGGGATACGCAGTATTTT
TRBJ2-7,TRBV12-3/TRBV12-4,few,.,CASSSWGPYEQYF,TGTGCCAGCAGTTCTTGGGGGCCATACGAGCAGTACTTC
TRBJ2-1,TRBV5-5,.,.,CASSLTRRQFYNEQFF,TGTGCCAGCAGCTTGACTAGGCGGCAGTTCTACAATGAGCAGTTCTTC
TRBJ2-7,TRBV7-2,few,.,CASSSTPSSVEQYF,TGTGCCAGCAGCTCCACCCCCTCTTCGGTGGAGCAGTACTTC
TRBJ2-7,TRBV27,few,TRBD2,CASSPRGLASEQYF,TGTGCCAGCAGTCCCAGGGGACTAGCCTCCGAGCAGTACTTC
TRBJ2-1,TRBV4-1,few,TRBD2,CASSQGYSGGASYNEQFF,TGCGCCAGCAGCCAAGGGTATAGCGGGGGGGCCTCCTACAATGAGCAGTTCTTC
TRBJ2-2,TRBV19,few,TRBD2,CASSHPSGTGELFF,TGTGCCAGTAGTCACCCTAGCGGCACCGGGGAGCTGTTTTTT
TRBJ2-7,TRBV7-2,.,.,CASSWKADPSSYEQYF,TGTGCCAGCAGCTGGAAAGCGGACCCGAGCTCCTACGAGCAGTACTTC
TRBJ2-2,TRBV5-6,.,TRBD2,CASRRDGGARPKSSGELFF,TGTGCCAGCAGAAGGGACGGGGGGGCGCGCCCAAAGTCATCCGGGGAGCTGTTTTTT
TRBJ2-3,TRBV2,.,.,CASSGLISTDTQYF,TGTGCCAGCAGTGGACTGATAAGCACAGATACGCAGTATTTT